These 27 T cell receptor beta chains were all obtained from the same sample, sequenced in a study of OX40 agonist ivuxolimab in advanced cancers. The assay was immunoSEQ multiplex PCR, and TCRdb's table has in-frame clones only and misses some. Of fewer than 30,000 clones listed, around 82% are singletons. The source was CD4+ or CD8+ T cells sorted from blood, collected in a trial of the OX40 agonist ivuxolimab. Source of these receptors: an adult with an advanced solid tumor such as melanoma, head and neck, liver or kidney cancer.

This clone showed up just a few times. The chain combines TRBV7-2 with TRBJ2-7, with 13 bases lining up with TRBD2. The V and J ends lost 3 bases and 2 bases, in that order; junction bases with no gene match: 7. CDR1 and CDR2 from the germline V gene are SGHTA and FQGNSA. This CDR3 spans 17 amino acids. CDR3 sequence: CASSFGLAGVGAYEQYF. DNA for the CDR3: TGTGCCAGCAGCTTCGGACTAGCGGGGGTTGGGGCCTACGAGCAGTACTTC.

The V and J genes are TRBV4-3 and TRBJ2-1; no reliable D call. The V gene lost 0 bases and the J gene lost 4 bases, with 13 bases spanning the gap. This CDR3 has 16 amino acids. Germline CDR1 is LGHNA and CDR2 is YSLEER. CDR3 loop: CASSQDRSPTYNEQFF. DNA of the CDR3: TGCGCCAGCAGCCAAGATCGGAGTCCAACATACAATGAGCAGTTCTTC.

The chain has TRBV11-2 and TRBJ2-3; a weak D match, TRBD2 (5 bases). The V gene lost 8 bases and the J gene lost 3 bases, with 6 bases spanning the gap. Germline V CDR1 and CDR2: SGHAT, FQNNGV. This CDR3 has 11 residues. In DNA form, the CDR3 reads TGTGCCAGCGGAGGAACAGATACGCAGTATTTT. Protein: CASGGTDTQYF.

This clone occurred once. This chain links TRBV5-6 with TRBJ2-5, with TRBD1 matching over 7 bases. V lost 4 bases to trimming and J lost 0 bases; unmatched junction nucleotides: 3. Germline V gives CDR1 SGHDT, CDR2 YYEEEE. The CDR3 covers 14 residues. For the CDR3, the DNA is TGTGCCAGCAGCCTGGGACAGTACCAAGAGACCCAGTACTTC. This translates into CASSLGQYQETQYF.

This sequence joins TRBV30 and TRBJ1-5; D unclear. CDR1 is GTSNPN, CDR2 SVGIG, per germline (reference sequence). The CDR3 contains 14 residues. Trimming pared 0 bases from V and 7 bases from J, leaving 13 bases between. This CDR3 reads CAWSVPGIGQPQHF. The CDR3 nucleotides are TGTGCCTGGAGTGTACCGGGAATAGGGCAGCCCCAGCATTTT.

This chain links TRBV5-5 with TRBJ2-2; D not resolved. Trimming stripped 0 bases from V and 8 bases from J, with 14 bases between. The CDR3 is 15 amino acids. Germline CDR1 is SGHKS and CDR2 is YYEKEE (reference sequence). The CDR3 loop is CASSLEGHTLGELFF. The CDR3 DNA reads TGTGCCAGCAGCTTGGAGGGCCATACCTTGGGGGAGCTGTTTTTT.

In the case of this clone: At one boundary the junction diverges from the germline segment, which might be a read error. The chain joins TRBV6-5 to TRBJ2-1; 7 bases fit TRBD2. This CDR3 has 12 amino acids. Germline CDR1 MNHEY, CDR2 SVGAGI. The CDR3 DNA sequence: TGTGCCAGCAGTTACCCGGGAGGCCCTGTCATCTTC. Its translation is CASSYPGGPVIF.

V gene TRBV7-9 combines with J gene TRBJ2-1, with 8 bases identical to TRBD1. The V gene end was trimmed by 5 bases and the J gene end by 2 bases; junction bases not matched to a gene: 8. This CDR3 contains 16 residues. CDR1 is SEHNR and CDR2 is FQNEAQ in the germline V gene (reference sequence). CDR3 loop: CASSPGQGQAYNEQFF. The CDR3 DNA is TGTGCCAGCAGCCCCGGACAGGGCCAAGCCTACAATGAGCAGTTCTTC.

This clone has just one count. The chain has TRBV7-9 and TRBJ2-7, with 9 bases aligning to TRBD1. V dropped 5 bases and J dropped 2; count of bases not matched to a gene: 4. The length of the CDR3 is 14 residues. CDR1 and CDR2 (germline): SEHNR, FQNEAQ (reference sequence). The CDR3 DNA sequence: TGTGCCAGCAGCAACCGGGACAGGGCCTACGAGCAGTACTTC. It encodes CASSNRDRAYEQYF. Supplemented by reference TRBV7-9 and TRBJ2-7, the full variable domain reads DTGVSQNPRHKITKRGQNVTFRCDPISEHNRLYWYRQTLGQGPEFLTYFQNEAQLEKSRLLSDRFSAERPKGSFSTLEIQRTEQGDSAMYLCASSNRDRAYEQYFGPGTRLTVT.

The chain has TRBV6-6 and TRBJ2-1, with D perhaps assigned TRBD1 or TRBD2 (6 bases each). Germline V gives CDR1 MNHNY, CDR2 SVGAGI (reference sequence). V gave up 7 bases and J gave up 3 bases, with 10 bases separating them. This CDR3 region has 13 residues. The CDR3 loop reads CASIGGHYNEQFF. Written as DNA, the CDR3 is TGTGCCAGCATTGGGGGGCACTACAATGAGCAGTTCTTC.

The CDR3 region is CASSSQGNHVYEQYF. CDR3 bases: TGCGCCAGCAGCTCACAGGGAAATCACGTCTACGAGCAGTACTTC. The V and J genes are TRBV5-1 and TRBJ2-7, with D tentatively TRBD1 (6 bases). Trimming left V 3 bases short and J 3 bases short, with 16 bases between. This CDR3 comprises 15 residues. The germline CDR1 and CDR2 sequences are SGHRS and YFSETQ.

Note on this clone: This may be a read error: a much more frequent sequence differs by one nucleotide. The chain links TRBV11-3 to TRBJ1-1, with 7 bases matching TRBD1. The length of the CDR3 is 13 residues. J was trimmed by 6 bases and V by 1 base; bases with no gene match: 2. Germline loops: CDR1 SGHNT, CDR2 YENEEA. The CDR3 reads CASSLVTGSEAFF. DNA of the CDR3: TGTGCCAGCAGCTTAGTGACAGGGTCTGAAGCTTTCTTT.

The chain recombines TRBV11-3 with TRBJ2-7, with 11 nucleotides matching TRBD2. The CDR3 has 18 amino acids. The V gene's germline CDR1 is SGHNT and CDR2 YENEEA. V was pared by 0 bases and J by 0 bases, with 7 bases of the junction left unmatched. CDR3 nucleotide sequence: TGTGCCAGCAGCTTAGATGACCCTAGCGGGAGGAGCTCCTACGAGCAGTACTTC. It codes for CASSLDDPSGRSSYEQYF.

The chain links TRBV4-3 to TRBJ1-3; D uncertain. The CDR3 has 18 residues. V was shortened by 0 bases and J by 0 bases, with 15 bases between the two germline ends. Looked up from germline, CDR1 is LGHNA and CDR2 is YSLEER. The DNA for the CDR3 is TGCGCCAGCAGCCAAGAATATAGGCCCTTGAGCTCTGGAAACACCATATATTTT. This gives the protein CASSQEYRPLSSGNTIYF.

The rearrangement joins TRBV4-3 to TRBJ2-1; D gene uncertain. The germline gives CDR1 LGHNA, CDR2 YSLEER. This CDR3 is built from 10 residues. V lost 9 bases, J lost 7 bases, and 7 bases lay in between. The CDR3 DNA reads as TGCGCCAGACCTACGAATGAGCAGTTCTTC. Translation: CARPTNEQFF.

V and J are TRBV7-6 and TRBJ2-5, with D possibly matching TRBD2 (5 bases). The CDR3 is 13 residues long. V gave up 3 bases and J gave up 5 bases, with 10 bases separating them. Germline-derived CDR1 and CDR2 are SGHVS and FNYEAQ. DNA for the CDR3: TGTGCCAGCAGCTTCGGGGTGCGGGAGACCCAGTACTTC. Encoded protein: CASSFGVRETQYF.

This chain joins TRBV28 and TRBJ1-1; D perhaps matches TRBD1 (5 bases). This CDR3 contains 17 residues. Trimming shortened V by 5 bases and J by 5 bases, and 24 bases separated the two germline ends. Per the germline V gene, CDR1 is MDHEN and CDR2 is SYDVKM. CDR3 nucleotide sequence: TGTGCCAGCAGTAGACGGGGCAGGGATTTATTTGGTACTGAAGCTTTCTTT. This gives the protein CASSRRGRDLFGTEAFF.

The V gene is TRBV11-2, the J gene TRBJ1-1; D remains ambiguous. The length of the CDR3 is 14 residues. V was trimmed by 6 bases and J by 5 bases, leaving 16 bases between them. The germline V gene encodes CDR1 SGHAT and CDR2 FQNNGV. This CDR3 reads CASSLPTWETEAFF. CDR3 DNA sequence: TGTGCCAGCAGTTTACCCACTTGGGAGACTGAAGCTTTCTTT. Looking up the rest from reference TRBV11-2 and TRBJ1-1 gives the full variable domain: EAGVAQSPRYKIIEKRQSVAFWCNPISGHATLYWYQQILGQGPKLLIQFQNNGVVDDSQLPKDRFSAERLKGVDSTLKIQPAKLEDSAVYLCASSLPTWETEAFFGQGTRLTVV.

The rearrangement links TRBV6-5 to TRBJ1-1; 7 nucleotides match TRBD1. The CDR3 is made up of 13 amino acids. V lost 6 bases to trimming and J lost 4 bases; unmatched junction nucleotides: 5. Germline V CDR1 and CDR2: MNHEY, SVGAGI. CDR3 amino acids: CASSTGVSTEAFF. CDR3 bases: TGTGCCAGCAGCACAGGGGTGAGCACTGAAGCTTTCTTT.

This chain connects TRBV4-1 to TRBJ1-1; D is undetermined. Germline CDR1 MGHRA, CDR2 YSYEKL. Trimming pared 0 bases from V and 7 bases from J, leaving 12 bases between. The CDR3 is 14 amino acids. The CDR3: CASSQEGYTDEAFF. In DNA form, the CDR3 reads TGCGCCAGCAGCCAAGAAGGGTATACCGATGAAGCTTTCTTT.

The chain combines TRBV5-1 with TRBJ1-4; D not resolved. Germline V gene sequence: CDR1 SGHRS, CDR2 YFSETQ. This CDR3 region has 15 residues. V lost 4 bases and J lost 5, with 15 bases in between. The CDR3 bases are TGCGCCAGCAGCGCAACATGGGAACTCAATGAAAAACTGTTTTTT. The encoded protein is CASSATWELNEKLFF.

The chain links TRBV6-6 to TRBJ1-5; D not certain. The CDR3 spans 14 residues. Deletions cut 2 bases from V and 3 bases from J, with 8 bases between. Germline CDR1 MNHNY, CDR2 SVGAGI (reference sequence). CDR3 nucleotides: TGTGCCAGCAGTTACGTCCCGGCCAATCAGCCCCAGCATTTT. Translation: CASSYVPANQPQHF.

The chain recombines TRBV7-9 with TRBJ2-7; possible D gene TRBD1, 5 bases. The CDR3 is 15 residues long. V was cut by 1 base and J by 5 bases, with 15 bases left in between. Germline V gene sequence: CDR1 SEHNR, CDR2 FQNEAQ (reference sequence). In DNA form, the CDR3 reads TGTGCCAGCAGCTTAGTGGCTCAGGGTTATCACGAGCAGTACTTC. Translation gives CASSLVAQGYHEQYF.

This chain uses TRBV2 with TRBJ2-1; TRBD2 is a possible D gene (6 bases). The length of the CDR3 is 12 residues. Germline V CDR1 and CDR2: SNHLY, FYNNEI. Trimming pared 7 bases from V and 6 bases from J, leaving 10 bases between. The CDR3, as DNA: TGTGCCAGCACCGGGAGCGGCAATGAGCAGTTCTTC. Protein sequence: CASTGSGNEQFF. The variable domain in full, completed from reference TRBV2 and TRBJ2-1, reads EPEVTQTPSHQVTQMGQEVILRCVPISNHLYFYWYRQILGQKVEFLVSFYNNEISEKSEIFDDQFSVERPDGSNFTLKIRSTKLEDSAMYFCASTGSGNEQFFGPGTRLTVL.

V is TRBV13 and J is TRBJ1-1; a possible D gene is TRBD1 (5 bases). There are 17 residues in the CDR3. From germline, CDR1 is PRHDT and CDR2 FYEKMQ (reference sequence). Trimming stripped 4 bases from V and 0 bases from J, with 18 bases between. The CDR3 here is CASSSPGRFLMNTEAFF. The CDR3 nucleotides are TGTGCCAGCAGCTCCCCGGGACGGTTTCTCATGAACACTGAAGCTTTCTTT.

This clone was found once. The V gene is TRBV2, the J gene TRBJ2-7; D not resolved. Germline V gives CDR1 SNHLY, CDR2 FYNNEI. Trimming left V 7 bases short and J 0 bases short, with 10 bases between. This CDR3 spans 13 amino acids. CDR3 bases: TGTGCCAGCATGGGCAGGAGCTCCTACGAGCAGTACTTC. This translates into CASMGRSSYEQYF.

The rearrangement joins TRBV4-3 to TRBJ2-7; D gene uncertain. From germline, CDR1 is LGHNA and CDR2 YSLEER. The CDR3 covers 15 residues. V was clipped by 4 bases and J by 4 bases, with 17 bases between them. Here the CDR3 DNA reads TGCGCCAGCAGCCCGGGCTCAACCTCCGTTTACGAGCAGTACTTC. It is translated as CASSPGSTSVYEQYF.